The sequence of this T cell receptor (beta chain) was determined in a study of cytomegalovirus exposure and HLA in healthy donors (TCRdb year 2017). Background on the whole study: An earlier analysis of several hundred of the donors reported 250 to 350 Gb of sequence data and 120 million or so unique TCR beta sequences from 150 million to 200 million T cells. An early release covering about 600 HLA-typed donors comprised about 300 gigabases of sequencing data and approximately 85 million unique TCR sequences. Of the roughly 400 genotyped donors, 65% to 90% fell in the genetic ancestry cluster associated with self-reported Caucasian donors. The aim of the study was to test whether cataloging public T cell receptors could identify signatures of past pathogen exposure. The study used immunosequencing to profile the T cell repertoires of approximately 650 subjects and linked those repertoires to cytomegalovirus serostatus. A separate validation cohort of roughly 120 different subjects was used in addition to the roughly 700-subject first cohort. To predict cytomegalovirus infection status, the study combined high-throughput TCR immunosequencing, statistical association of individual TCRs with disease status, and machine learning. In a later analysis, previously published TCR beta repertoires from several hundred donors were re-analyzed and high-resolution HLA genotyping was added so that TCR occurrence patterns could be studied. The later analysis used no new phenotypic data to find candidate immune exposures, relying instead on TCR beta sequences and their occurrence across donors. In an earlier analysis of 500 to 650 of the donors, high-throughput TCR beta sequencing was used to judge whether each TCR beta V gene segment behaved as functional or pseudogenic. Donor age, sex, ethnicity and CMV serostatus were compiled together with the repertoire data. Genome-wide SNP genotypes for about 65% of the 666 donors were used in a later genetic analysis, which treated that subset as a discovery cohort. Every discovery cohort repertoire had been produced on one sequencing platform. Both class I and class II loci were covered by HLA typing, at four-digit resolution. Typing coverage varied by locus: 629-630 donors for A, B, C, DRB1 and DQB1; more than 500 for DQA1; more than 600 for DPA1; approximately 470 for DPB1. About five DR-DQ haplotypes were treated as single units for association and clustering because of strong linkage in the cohort. Across around 400 genotyped donors of the cohort, an average of roughly 250,000 unique TCR beta nucleotide sequences per donor were sequenced, and roughly 20% of those sequences were non-productive.

Regarding this clone: Which antigen it targets is not known. No qualities accompany the bases; no much larger clone lies one base away.

As encoded in the germline V gene, CDR1 is MNHEY while CDR2 is SVGAGI. Reading from cysteine to phenylalanine, the CDR3 counts 14 amino acids. The sequence is cut down to CDR3 DNA, 42 bases in frame from base 1. At the junction V is shortened by 5 bases and J by 1 base, with 11 bases in between. Broader findings and caveats from the paper: The study gave a list of 150 to 200 TCR beta chains associated with cytomegalovirus. For the cohort, immune exposure information was limited to CMV serostatus. The 87-base-pair reads could not distinguish some IMGT-functional V segments, including TRBV6-2 and TRBV6-3, so those segments were excluded. The classifier was reported to diagnose cytomegalovirus status with high specificity and sensitivity in both the original cohort and the validation cohort. A further reported finding was that TCR beta sequences accurately predicted the HLA-A and HLA-B alleles for most subjects in the first cohort. The authors suggested that the approach could potentially be generalized to other disease states and immunological phenotypes. At a false discovery rate of 0.05, a later analysis linked approximately 18,000 TCR beta sequences to specific HLA alleles. In a later analysis, the rate of TCR association differed among HLA loci, with DRB1 alleles having the most associated TCRs and HLA-C alleles having the fewest. According to a later genetic analysis, donors in an Asian-associated ancestry cluster had fewer N-insertions in productive TCRs than the roughly 670-donor mean. Only TCR beta chains were sequenced in this cohort, and the absence of alpha or paired-chain data limited detectable features. A cluster of highly shared sequence variants was judged likely to represent a technical artifact of the sequencing pipeline. Correlated functional status among segregating V segments might be attributable to linkage disequilibrium, but an unknown experimental factor could not be ruled out. In vitro tests confirmed that a few of the cytomegalovirus-associated TCR beta chains recognize cytomegalovirus antigens. While some public TCRs were present in many individuals, most TCR sequences turned up only very rarely across donors. Broadly in line with IMGT annotations, most TCR beta V segments showed up in productive rearrangements about 90% or about 30% of the time in an earlier analysis of around 550 of the donors. Because counts were too low, roughly 18 rarely observed V segments, including chromosome 9 orphons, were left out of the earlier analysis of 500 to 750 of the donors. Because some donors lacked HLA typing at each locus, the association tests relied only on the typed subset. According to a later analysis, most CMV-associated TCR beta chains appeared to be HLA-restricted, and the HLA associations seemed to be driven largely by CMV exposure. When HLA alleles, especially DR and DQ, strongly co-occurred, attributing TCR associations to individual alleles was difficult. Sequencing depth was assumed to be roughly uniform across donors in the presence/absence analyses, though that assumption may not hold. A later genetic analysis associated a missense DCLRE1C variant with V-gene and J-gene trimming of TCR beta chains, and an independent cohort replicated the association. In a later analysis, HLA-associated TCR beta chains were found to be more clonally expanded and to have lower generation probabilities than equally common non-associated chains. A later analysis reported that several top co-occurrence clusters appeared linked to parvovirus B19, influenza, CMV and Epstein-Barr virus.

The receptor library was made with the immunoSEQ multiplex PCR assay. For the multiplex PCR, a mixture combining 60 forward primers for TCR Vbeta segments and 13 reverse primers for TCR Jbeta segments was used. A multiplex PCR assay on genomic DNA amplified the CDR3 region of rearranged TCR beta genes. Amplified TCR beta libraries were sequenced as 87-base-pair reads on the Illumina HiSeq System. Per the authors' processing: In a later analysis, 70 million to 95 million unique TCR beta chains were counted across the 666 repertoires, and approximately 11 million of these chains were shared by at least two donors. Raw reads were error-corrected and collapsed into unique sequences by a nearest-neighbor algorithm in which closely related sequences were merged to remove PCR and sequencing errors. To assign V, D and J gene segments, CDR3 sequences were aligned to IMGT reference sequences. For a sequence to be retained, a match of at least six nucleotides to both a V gene segment and a J gene segment was required. A rearrangement counted as productive if the CDR3 had no stop codons and remained in frame with V and J, and every other rearrangement counted as non-productive. Following IMGT convention, CDR3 was defined as the stretch from the second conserved V-encoded cysteine up to the conserved J-encoded phenylalanine. In an earlier analysis of 550 to 650 of the donors, sequences lacking an unambiguous match to a single V gene segment were excluded. An earlier analysis of about 590 of the donors classified V segments as functional when productive rearrangements were above 56.7% and as segregating when the standard deviation between donors was above 5%. A statistical classification framework was developed to diagnose cytomegalovirus status using the catalog of TCR beta chain sequences. In a later analysis, TCR nucleotide sequences were compared against IMGT/GENE-DB human TR gene sequences so that V and J genes could be assigned. A later analysis assigned CDR3 sequences and most-parsimonious VDJ recombination scenarios with the TCRdist pipeline. In a later analysis, every TCR beta chain was defined by the combination of its CDR3 amino acid sequence and its V-gene family, and reads without a unique V-gene family were dropped. To address suspected cross-contamination and a sequencing artifact, a later analysis removed a few hundred highly shared, low-generation-probability nucleotide sequences. For each public chain, a later analysis derived a clonal expansion index from normalized ranks of inferred template counts within each repertoire. A later analysis computed generation probabilities with a VDJ recombination model fitted to out-of-frame rearrangements, and checked the results against IGoR. In a later analysis, hypergeometric tests were used to score TCR-TCR, TCR-HLA and TCR-CMV co-occurrence, with a repertoire-size bias correction applied to TCR pairs. A later analysis estimated false discovery rates by permuting HLA or CMV assignments 20 times. In a later analysis, co-occurring TCRs were grouped using DBSCAN, and TCRdist sequence similarity was added for clustering within HLA-allele-positive subsets. Repertoires with fewer than 30,000 or more than 120,000 public chains, plus five repertoires with anomalous nucleotide sharing, were excluded from co-occurrence clustering. TCRdb obtained this table from immuneACCESS and retained in-frame rearrangements with V and J assigned. These tables miss some clones; where compared with another copy, unresolved V genes account for less than half of the shortfall, and the remainder is unexplained. That table supplies the V and J calls and clone size; D and trimming were determined from the DNA. Across this sample there are about 160,000 clones, with around 84% seen only once. More than 1.5% of the sample is in the top ten clones.

The cohort comprised 670 or so healthy bone marrow donors. At the time of sampling, all cohort members were nominally healthy, though unrecorded immune exposures were likely present. The donor was CMV seronegative and was included in the group of 352 seronegative cohort members. Every donor gave a peripheral blood sample, and the peripheral blood mononuclear cells from that sample were used for TCR beta sequencing. The Qiagen DNeasy Blood Extraction Kit was used to extract genomic DNA from the blood cell samples. The receptor chain draws on TRBV6-5 and TRBJ1-1; TRBD1 is possibly the D segment (5 matching bases). The clonotype comes from a man younger than 30 in good health and CMV-seronegative. The sample was PBMCs. The nucleotide sequence reads as follows: TGTGCCAGCAGTGACGGGGGAGGGAACACTGAAGCTTTCTTT. This encodes CASSDGGGNTEAFF.